This T cell receptor beta chain was recorded in a study of identical twins listed by TCRdb under 2016. Regarding the complete study: To test whether fetal clonotypes persist, this study deep-sequenced TCR alpha and beta repertoires from monozygotic twins, from unrelated adults of various ages, and from cord blood. To rule out contamination, replicate twin experiments were performed at different times with different library preparation protocols. Beyond this particular receptor, the publication reports: Zero-insertion analyses could be partly confounded by invariant T cells such as MAIT and iNKT, although diverse VJ usage argued against such confounding for most clonotypes. The excess sharing between twins in beta out-of-frame sequences was weaker because fewer shared sequences reduced the signal-to-noise ratio. Compared with coincidental sharing between unrelated individuals, out-of-frame TCR alpha sequences shared between twins showed an excess of sequences with low generation probability. In monozygotic twins, out-of-frame TCR alpha sharing was systematically underestimated by recombination models, although the models agreed with sharing between unrelated individuals. Because the same donors could not be followed over many years, conclusions were based on cross-sectional statistical analysis. Abundant cord blood beta clonotypes carried fewer insertions; young adult naive repertoires showed a weaker similar trend, while memory repertoires showed none.

The method was 5' RACE. Data came from an Illumina HiSeq 2000. A universal primer binding site was added through template switching, and the final cDNA carried a unique molecular identifier so that TCR cDNA molecules could be counted accurately. Specific primers in the conserved constant-segment region were used to synthesize first-strand cDNA for the TCR alpha and beta chains. Each cDNA library was double barcoded, with a SMART-Mk sample barcode plus Illumina barcodes, to control for contamination. TruSeq adapter sequences and Illumina sample barcodes were added in two successive PCR steps. The Illumina HiSeq platform was used with custom primers to sequence TCR alpha and beta cDNA libraries. The authors' pipeline ran thus. Unique molecular identifiers were extracted from raw reads with MiGEC, and CDR3 positions were determined with MiXCR. Recombination models were inferred per individual with the repgenHMM and IGoR tools using an EM algorithm. The tcR package in R was used for shared clonotype analysis, with sharing normalized by the product of cloneset sizes. To study raw recombination free of thymic and clonal selection effects, out-of-frame nonproductive sequences were analyzed. The raw public reads went through TCRdb reprocessing: fastp at Q25, MiXCR clone calling, in-frame beta chains kept. Rows are combined by CDR3 protein, so each entry shows the most common genes and DNA. The V and J calls were determined by TCRdb, not by the authors. Present in this sample are about 890,000 distinct CDR3 sequences, around 12% of which were seen just once. The ten largest clones represent around 1.5% of the sample.

Every donor in the study was a healthy Caucasian. The twin cohort consisted of three pairs of female monozygotic twins, all aged roughly 18 to 30 years. Peripheral blood mononuclear cells were the source from which RNA for the TCR libraries was isolated. Of note for this clonotype: No antigen is known for it. Qualities for individual bases were not recorded, and no much larger clone is one base off.

This sample also belongs to another study, concerning yellow fever vaccine responses in identical twins. Taken from the second paper: The authors reported that the T cell response to vaccination in identical twins appeared partly convergent and partly personalized. In identical twins, the study followed T cell clones that responded to the vaccine with precision.

This clonotype was sampled from a woman aged 18-35 years in good health. The specimen sequenced was PBMCs.

The CDR3 protein is CASGTQGRNSPLHF. The nucleotides are TGTGCCAGCGGGACTCAGGGGAGAAATTCACCCCTCCACTTT. In this chain, TRBV6-1 is recombined with TRBJ1-6; possibly the D gene is TRBD1, per 6 matching bases. Its CDR3 holds 14 amino acids, cysteine through phenylalanine. Only the CDR3 portion is preserved as DNA: 42 bases, with reading frame beginning at the first base. Reading the germline V gene gives CDR1 MNHNS and CDR2 SASEGT. V is reduced by 8 bases and J by 7 bases, leaving a spacing of 15 bases between them.